This T cell receptor (beta chain) was identified during a study of blood T cell repertoires in COVID-19 (dated by TCRdb to 2020 to 2022). Regarding the research as a whole: The collaborator samples originated in the United States, Italy and Spain and spanned the acute and convalescent phases of COVID-19. HLA class I and class II types, where available, came from metadata supplied by the sample provider rather than from assay-based typing. The repertoires were made available in a free public database intended to serve as a resource for research on the immune response to SARS-CoV-2. Subjects who had been exposed to COVID-19, were actively infected with it, or had recovered from it provided the deeply sampled blood TCRbeta repertoires that made up the dataset. Sample metadata almost always included a de-identified subject ID, COVID-19 status, age in years and sex. Samples came from the ongoing ImmuneRACE study (first 160 participants) plus 1,254 subjects from 6 global collaborators. The material from the prospective study consisted of cDNA or gDNA derived from T cells, B-cell-depleted T cells, or PBMCs. The research as a whole found: How much clinical and demographic metadata was included differed by source and by participant, and the metadata was provided uncurated.

TCRbeta CDR3 regions were amplified from genomic DNA using the immunoSEQ Assay, a bias-controlled multiplex PCR. The paper's data handling went like this. Nucleated cell counts per sample were estimated from amplification of reference gene primers within the assay. To quantify the absolute abundance of each unique TCRbeta CDR3 rearrangement, sequence reads were collapsed and filtered. For each sample, productive Simpson clonality was calculated as the square root of Simpson's diversity index across productive rearrangements. What TCRdb holds here is the immuneACCESS table cut down to in-frame rearrangements. Part of the clones is not present; checked against another copy, under half of the missing clones reflect an unresolved V gene, and the others are unexplained. V, J and clone size are those of that table, while D and trimming were read from the DNA. The sample records 75,000 to 90,000 clones, around 91% of which are singletons. The ten biggest clones cover about 1% of the sample.

Remarks on this clone: Its binding antigen is unknown. No much larger clonotype is one base removed from it; base qualities were not supplied.

The CDR3 contains 13 residues, cysteine and phenylalanine counted. Only the CDR3 DNA is retained, 39 bases long and in frame from the first base. For CDR1 and CDR2, the germline V gene lists SNHLY and FYNNEI. V is cut by 2 bases and J by 2 bases, and the space between the germline ends is 7 bases. The collaborating institutions used their own protocols to collect whole blood in K2EDTA tubes. For TCRbeta analysis, collaborator samples were shipped as frozen whole blood, as isolated PBMCs, or as DNA extracted from either sample type. The clonotype originates from a woman in her forties or fifties in a cohort sampled during active COVID-19. The sample taken for sequencing was peripheral blood. This sequence uses TRBV2 and TRBJ2-7; a confident D gene designation cannot be given. The nucleotide sequence is given as TGTGCCAGCAGTGAATTGAACACCTACGAGCAGTACTTC. Its protein reads: CASSELNTYEQYF.